This T cell receptor beta chain originates from a study of blood T cell repertoires in COVID-19 (dated by TCRdb to between 2020 and 2021). About the investigation overall: Samples covering the acute and convalescent phases of COVID-19 were provided by collaborators in the United States, Italy and Spain. The repertoires were released in a freely available public database meant as a resource for research on the immune response to SARS-CoV-2. Subjects who had been exposed to COVID-19, were actively infected with it, or had recovered from it provided the deeply sampled blood TCRbeta repertoires that made up the dataset. The samples were drawn from the first 160 participants of the ongoing ImmuneRACE study and from roughly 1,300 subjects provided by 6 global collaborators. The prospective study material was composed of cDNA or gDNA derived from T cells, B-cell-depleted T cells, or PBMCs. HLA class I and class II types, where available, came from metadata supplied by the sample provider rather than from assay-based typing. The sample metadata nearly always contained a de-identified subject ID, COVID-19 status, age in years and sex. What the work shows at the level of the full study, not this receptor alone: The amount of clinical and demographic metadata varied by source and participant and was provided uncurated.

V loses 2 bases of germline sequence and J loses 5 bases, and the interval between the two ends is 12 bases. Taken from cysteine to phenylalanine, the CDR3 has 13 residues. Only the CDR3 part of the read is kept: 39 bases, read in frame from the first base. CDR1 is given as GTSNPN and CDR2 as SVGIG, both from the germline V gene (reference sequence). TCRbeta CDR3 regions were amplified from genomic DNA using the immunoSEQ Assay, a bias-controlled multiplex PCR. In the original analysis: The number of nucleated cells in each sample was estimated from the amplification of reference gene primers within the assay. To quantify the absolute abundance of each unique TCRbeta CDR3 rearrangement, sequence reads were collapsed and filtered. Productive Simpson clonality was computed per sample as the square root of Simpson's diversity index over productive rearrangements. TCRdb took this table from immuneACCESS and kept in-frame rearrangements with V and J called. Such tables lack part of the clones; where checked against another copy, unresolved V genes explain under half of the gap, and the rest is unexplained. The V and J calls and clone size are taken from that table; D and trimming were inferred from the DNA. This sample holds 200,000 to 300,000 clones; around 84% were observed only once. The leading ten clones occupy 3.4% of the sample.

Worth noting for this clone: Which antigen it targets is not known. The record has no base qualities; no much larger clone is one base away.

The collaborating institutions used their own protocols to collect whole blood in K2EDTA tubes. For TCRbeta analysis, collaborators shipped samples in one of three forms: frozen whole blood, isolated PBMCs, or DNA extracted from either of those sample types. Sequencing was performed on peripheral blood. The clonotype comes from a woman aged 18-29 years with acute or convalescent COVID-19. The V and J segments used are TRBV30 and TRBJ1-2, with the D gene too uncertain to name. In nucleotide form, the sequence is TGTGCCTGGAGTTTTGATCGGAGATATGGCTACACCTTC. The resulting protein is CAWSFDRRYGYTF.